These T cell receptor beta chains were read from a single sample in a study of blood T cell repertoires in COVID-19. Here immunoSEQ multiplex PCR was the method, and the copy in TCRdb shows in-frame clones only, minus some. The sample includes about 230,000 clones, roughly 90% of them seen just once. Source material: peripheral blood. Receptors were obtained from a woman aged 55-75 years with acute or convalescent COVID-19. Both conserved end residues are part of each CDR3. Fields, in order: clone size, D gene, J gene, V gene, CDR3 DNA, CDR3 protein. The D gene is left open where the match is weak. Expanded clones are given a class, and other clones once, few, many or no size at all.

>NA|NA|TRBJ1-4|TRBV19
TGTGCCAGTAGTCTGGACATAGCAACTAATGAAAAACTGTTTTTT
CASSLDIATNEKLFF
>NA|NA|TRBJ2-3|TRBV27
TGTGCCAGCAGTCTCCAGGGTGGCACAGATACGCAGTATTTT
CASSLQGGTDTQYF
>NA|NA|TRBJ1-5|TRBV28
TGTGCCAGCAGTTTATCAGGGTCAGGCAATCAGCCCCAGCATTTT
CASSLSGSGNQPQHF
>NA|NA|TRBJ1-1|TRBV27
TGTGCCAGCAGTTTCCACATGACAGGACCCGTTAAGGACCAAGCTTTCTTT
CASSFHMTGPVKDQAFF
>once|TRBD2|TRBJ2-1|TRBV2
TGTGCCTGCCCGGGGACTAGCGTTTACAATGAGCAGTTCTTC
CACPGTSVYNEQFF
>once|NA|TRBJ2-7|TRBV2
TGTGCCAGCAGTGTATGGCAGATCGTCCACGAGCAGTACTTC
CASSVWQIVHEQYF
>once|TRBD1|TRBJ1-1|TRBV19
TGTGCCAGTAGTCTGGGAGGGACAGGGGCGCTTGAAGCTTTCTTT
CASSLGGTGALEAFF
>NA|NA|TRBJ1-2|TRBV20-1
TGCAGTGCTAGTGGCAATGAGTATGGCTACACCTTC
CSASGNEYGYTF
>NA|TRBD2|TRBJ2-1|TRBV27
TGTGCCAGCAGTTTAAGACTAGCCTCCTACAATGAGCAGTTCTTC
CASSLRLASYNEQFF
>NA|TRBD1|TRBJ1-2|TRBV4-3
TGCGCCAGCAGCCAAGAGAGGACAGGATTTGGAGGGTTGACCTTC
CASSQERTGFGGLTF
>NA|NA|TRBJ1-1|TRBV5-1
TGCGCCAGCAGCCCCTCTTGGATAGGGGCCGGGAACACTGAAGCTTTCTTT
CASSPSWIGAGNTEAFF
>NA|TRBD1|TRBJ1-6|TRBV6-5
TGTGCCAGCAGTCCGACAGGGTCCGCCAATTCACCCCTCCACTTT
CASSPTGSANSPLHF
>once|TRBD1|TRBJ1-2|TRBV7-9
TGTGCCAGCAGCCCCGGGACAGGCTATGGCTACACCTTC
CASSPGTGYGYTF
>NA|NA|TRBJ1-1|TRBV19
TGTGCCAGTAGCGAGGGCAGGGGCTCTAGTCGGGACACTGAAGCTTTCTTT
CASSEGRGSSRDTEAFF
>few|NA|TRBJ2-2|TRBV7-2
TGTGCCAGCAGCCCGAGCAGGTCCACCGGGGAGCTGTTTTTT
CASSPSRSTGELFF
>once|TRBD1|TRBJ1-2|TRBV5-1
TGCGCCAGCAGCGAGGGACAGGCGGCTGGCTACACCTTC
CASSEGQAAGYTF
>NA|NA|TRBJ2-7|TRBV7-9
TGTGCCAGCAGCACCTCCTACTCTTACGAGCAGTACTTC
CASSTSYSYEQYF
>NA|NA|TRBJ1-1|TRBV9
TGTGCCAGCAGCTTCTCAGGGGTCGGGACTGAAGCTTTCTTT
CASSFSGVGTEAFF
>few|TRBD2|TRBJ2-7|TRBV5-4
TGTGCCAGCAGCGTGGGACTAGCGGATTCCTACGAGCAGTACTTC
CASSVGLADSYEQYF
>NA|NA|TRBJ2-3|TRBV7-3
TGTGCCAGCAGCATTCTCGGGGAGTCTACGCAGTATTTT
CASSILGESTQYF
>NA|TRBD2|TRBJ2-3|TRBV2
TGTGCCAGCAGTGATGTAGCGGGAGGAAGCACAGATACGCAGTATTTT
CASSDVAGGSTDTQYF
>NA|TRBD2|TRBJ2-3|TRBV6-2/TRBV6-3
TGTGCCAGCAGTAGCGGGAGGGCCTTAGATACGCAGTATTTT
CASSSGRALDTQYF
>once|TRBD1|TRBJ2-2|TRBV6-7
TGTGCCAGCAGTACGACACCGTTTGGGACAGGATACACCGGGGAGCTGTTTTTT
CASSTTPFGTGYTGELFF
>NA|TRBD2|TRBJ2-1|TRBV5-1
TGCGCCAGCAGCTTGGCCTGGACTAGCGGGAGTGATGAGCAGTTCTTC
CASSLAWTSGSDEQFF
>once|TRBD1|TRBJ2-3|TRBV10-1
TGCGCCAGCAGCCGAGTTCGGACAGGGACCACAGATACGCAGTATTTT
CASSRVRTGTTDTQYF
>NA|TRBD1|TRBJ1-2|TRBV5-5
TGTGCCAGCAGCTTGGTCTTATTAAGGGACAGGGATGGAGGCTACACCTTC
CASSLVLLRDRDGGYTF
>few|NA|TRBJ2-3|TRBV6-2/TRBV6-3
TGTGCCAGCAGTTACCCGGTAAAGGCCGGGTTGGACACAGATACGCAGTATTTT
CASSYPVKAGLDTDTQYF
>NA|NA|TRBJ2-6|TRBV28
TGTGCCAGCAGTACTCCGGGGGTCGGGGCCAACGTCCTGACTTTC
CASSTPGVGANVLTF
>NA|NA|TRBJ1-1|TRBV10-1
TGCGCCAGCAGTGAGGAGCCCCCAGGGGCCGGGGAAGCTTTCTTT
CASSEEPPGAGEAFF
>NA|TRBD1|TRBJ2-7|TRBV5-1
TGCGCCAGCAGCTTGCTTGTCACAGGGGGGAATTCCTACGAGCAGTACTTC
CASSLLVTGGNSYEQYF
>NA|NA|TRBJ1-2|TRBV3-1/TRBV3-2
TGTGCCAGCAGCCACCTTGCAGGGTCCTATGGCTACACCTTC
CASSHLAGSYGYTF
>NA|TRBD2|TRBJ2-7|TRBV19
TGTGCCAGTAGCCCCCTACTAGCGGGAGGGCCCTACGAGCAGTACTTC
CASSPLLAGGPYEQYF
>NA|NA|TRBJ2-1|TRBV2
TGTGCCAGCAGTGAAACAGGTTACCCCTACAATGAGCAGTTCTTC
CASSETGYPYNEQFF
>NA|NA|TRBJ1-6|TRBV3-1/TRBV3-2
TGTGCCAGCAGCCAAGACTTGGCCAGGCACTGGCCCCTCCACTTT
CASSQDLARHWPLHF
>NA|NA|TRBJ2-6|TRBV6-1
TGTGCCAGCAGTGAAGCCACCAGGCCCTCTGGGGCCAACGTCCTGACTTTC
CASSEATRPSGANVLTF
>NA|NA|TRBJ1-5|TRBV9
TGTGCCAGCAGCTCGGCGGGGGGAGGCAATCAGCCCCAGCATTTT
CASSSAGGGNQPQHF
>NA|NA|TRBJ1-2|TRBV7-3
TGTGCCAGCAGCTTAATGGCCAACTATGGCTACACCTTC
CASSLMANYGYTF
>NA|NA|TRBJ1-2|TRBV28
TGTGCCAGCAGTTTCCAGGGTGGTTTAGACTATGGCTACACCTTC
CASSFQGGLDYGYTF
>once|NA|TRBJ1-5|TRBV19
TGTGCCAGTAGTATAACCGGAGGGGTACTCGGCAATCAGCCCCAGCATTTT
CASSITGGVLGNQPQHF
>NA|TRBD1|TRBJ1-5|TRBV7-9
TGTGCCAGCAGCCAGACAGGGAACAATCAGCCCCAGCATTTT
CASSQTGNNQPQHF